These T cell receptor beta chains were read from a single sample in a study of blood T cell repertoires in COVID-19. The data were produced by immunoSEQ multiplex PCR, yet TCRdb's version contains in-frame clones alone and is incomplete. Seen here are roughly 300,000 clones, about 81% observed once, and the top ten hold approximately 1.5%. The sample consisted of peripheral blood. All receptors come from a human donor with COVID-19, enrolled during active disease. The donor label of this sample is uncertain. CDR3s include the opening cysteine and the closing phenylalanine or tryptophan. The D gene is left open where the match is weak. Rows give clone size only sometimes, using once, few, many, or a class for an expanded clone.

TRBD2	TRBV7-6	-	TRBJ2-3	TGTGCCAGCAGCGATTGGCGAGCTAGCGGGAGGGCCGGCGATACGCAGTATTTT	CASSDWRASGRAGDTQYF
TRBD2	TRBV6-1	-	TRBJ2-1	TGTGCCACTCGGACTAGCGGCTACAATGAGCAGTTCTTC	CATRTSGYNEQFF
TRBD2	TRBV2	-	TRBJ2-2	TGTGCCAGCACCGTGTGGGCGGGAGGGAACACCGGGGAGCTGTTTTTT	CASTVWAGGNTGELFF
TRBD2	TRBV27	-	TRBJ2-1	TGTGCCAGCAGTTTATCGTTAGCGGGAGGGCCGGGGAATGAGCAGTTCTTC	CASSLSLAGGPGNEQFF
-	TRBV28	once	TRBJ2-5	TGTGCCAGCAGTTTAAATGAGGCCGACGAGACCCAGTACTTC	CASSLNEADETQYF
-	TRBV4-3	-	TRBJ1-1	TGCGCCAGCAGCCAAGCCCAGGGCAGCATGAACACTGAAGCTTTCTTT	CASSQAQGSMNTEAFF
-	TRBV11-3	-	TRBJ2-3	TGTGCCAGCAGCTCACGGAAAACGGGGTTCTCCACAGATACGCAGTATTTT	CASSSRKTGFSTDTQYF
-	TRBV20-1	-	TRBJ2-3	TGCAGTGCTAGTCCCCTGCGGGGAGATACGCAGTATTTT	CSASPLRGDTQYF
-	TRBV7-2	-	TRBJ2-1	TGTGCCAGCAGCTTGGGAGGGGGGGGATACAATGAGCAGTTCTTC	CASSLGGGGYNEQFF
-	TRBV6-5	few	TRBJ2-5	TGTGCCAGCAGTTACTCAAGGGGAGAGACCCAGTACTTC	CASSYSRGETQYF
TRBD1	TRBV27	-	TRBJ1-2	TGTGCCAGCAGTTTGACAGGGGGGGGCTACACCTTC	CASSLTGGGYTF
TRBD1	TRBV5-1	-	TRBJ1-6	TGCGCCAGTCACCTAGGGACAGGGGATAATTCACCCCTCCACTTT	CASHLGTGDNSPLHF
TRBD1	TRBV20-1	-	TRBJ2-7	TGCAGTGCTAGTTCTGGACAGGGGCACCGAGGAGGCTTC	CSASSGQGHRGGF
-	TRBV11-2	-	TRBJ2-2	TGTGCCAGCGGACCTCGCGGGCCGAACACCGGGGAGCTGTTTTTT	CASGPRGPNTGELFF
TRBD1	TRBV27	-	TRBJ1-3	TGTGCCAGCAGTTTATGGGGGACAGGCAACCAACGAAACACCATATATTTT	CASSLWGTGNQRNTIYF
TRBD1	TRBV19	-	TRBJ1-4	TGTGCCAGTACTACGCCCCCGGGACAGGGAATTTGGACAACTAATGAAAAACTGTTTTTT	CASTTPPGQGIWTTNEKLFF
TRBD1	TRBV5-1	once	TRBJ1-2	TGCGCCAGCAGCTTAGGACAGGGGGACTATGGCTACACCTTC	CASSLGQGDYGYTF
TRBD2	TRBV4-1	-	TRBJ2-7	TGCGCCAGCAGCCAAGAATCTACTAGCGGGAGCTCCTACGAGCAGTACTTC	CASSQESTSGSSYEQYF
-	TRBV29-1	few	TRBJ2-7	TGCAGCGTTGAGGCGGGATCGACCTCCTACGAGCAGTACTTC	CSVEAGSTSYEQYF
-	TRBV5-1	-	TRBJ2-7	TGCGCCAGCAGCTCCGGACTACCCGCCACCTACGAGCAGTACTTC	CASSSGLPATYEQYF
-	TRBV19	-	TRBJ1-2	TGTGCCAGTAGTATGCCCTCGGGGGTGGACTATGGCTACACCTTC	CASSMPSGVDYGYTF
TRBD2	TRBV29-1	-	TRBJ2-7	TGCAGCGTGGGGGGGACTAGCGGGAGCAGCTCCTACGAGCAGTACTTC	CSVGGTSGSSSYEQYF
TRBD1	TRBV30	-	TRBJ2-7	TGTGCCGGGGGACAGGAAAGGTACGAGCAGTACTTC	CAGGQERYEQYF
-	TRBV30	-	TRBJ1-5	TGTGCCTGGAGTGTACAGGCCGTAAGACAGCCCCAGCATTTT	CAWSVQAVRQPQHF
-	TRBV7-8	-	TRBJ2-5	TGTGCCAGCAGCCATGAGACCCAGTACTTC	CASSHETQYF
-	TRBV20-1	once	TRBJ2-7	TGCAGTGCTAGTTCGGGGGGCGACGAGCAGTACTTC	CSASSGGDEQYF
-	TRBV5-4	many	TRBJ1-5	TGTGCCAGCAGCTTGGACGGACAGCCGGATCAGCCCCAGCATTTT	CASSLDGQPDQPQHF
-	TRBV4-1	-	TRBJ2-7	TGCGCCAGCAGCCAAGGTTTCAGAGGGTACGAGCAGTACTTC	CASSQGFRGYEQYF
TRBD2	TRBV24-1	-	TRBJ2-3	TGTGCCACCAGTGACCCCCGTCTAGAGCGGGGGAGGGGCACAGATACGCAGTATTTT	CATSDPRLERGRGTDTQYF
-	TRBV28	-	TRBJ1-5	TGTGCCAGCAGTTTGGGCTCAGTATATAGCAATCAGCCCCAGCATTTT	CASSLGSVYSNQPQHF
TRBD1	TRBV5-1	-	TRBJ2-3	TGCGCCAGCAGCTTGGACAGGGGGCGAGGCACAGATACGCAGTATTTT	CASSLDRGRGTDTQYF
-	TRBV19	-	TRBJ2-1	TGTGCCAGTAGTATAGACCTACTATGGAATGAGCAGTTCTTC	CASSIDLLWNEQFF
TRBD1	TRBV2	-	TRBJ1-2	TGTGCCAGCGGCCGGGACAGGGGCTTCGGCTACACCTTC	CASGRDRGFGYTF
-	TRBV4-2	-	TRBJ2-4	TGTGCCAGCAGCCAAGAAGTGAGGAGGGTGGCCAAAAACATTCAGTACTTC	CASSQEVRRVAKNIQYF
TRBD1	TRBV28	-	TRBJ1-3	TGTGCCAGCAGTACCCCTGGACAGGGGATAGGAGGAAACACCATATATTTT	CASSTPGQGIGGNTIYF
-	TRBV28	few	TRBJ1-6	TGTGCCAGCAGTTCCTCCTGGGGGGAGTATAATTCACCCCTCCACTTT	CASSSSWGEYNSPLHF
TRBD1	TRBV6-5	-	TRBJ1-2	TGTGCCAGCAGTTTCGCGACAGGGTCGTATGGCTACACCTTC	CASSFATGSYGYTF
TRBD1	TRBV6-5	-	TRBJ2-7	TGTGCCAGCAGTCCGGGACAGGGGGATCCCTACGAGCAGTACTTC	CASSPGQGDPYEQYF
TRBD2	TRBV19	-	TRBJ2-1	TGTGCCAGTAGTAGGCTAGCGGGAGGGATTTACAATGAGCAGTTCTTC	CASSRLAGGIYNEQFF
-	TRBV21-1	-	TRBJ2-1	TGTGCCAGCAGTGGTTTAGCGGAGGAAAGCTCCTACAATGAGCAGTTCTTC	CASSGLAEESSYNEQFF
TRBD2	TRBV18	-	TRBJ2-7	TGTGCCAGCTCTCTTAGCGGGCTCAGCTCCTACGAGCAGTACTTC	CASSLSGLSSYEQYF
-	TRBV14	-	TRBJ2-5	TGTGCCAGCAGCCAAGAGTTGAAGCACAGGGACGAGACCCAGTACTTC	CASSQELKHRDETQYF
TRBD1	TRBV9	-	TRBJ2-7	TGTGCCAGCAGCCTGACACAGGGGGGCTACGAGCAGTACTTC	CASSLTQGGYEQYF
TRBD1	TRBV28	-	TRBJ1-5	TGTGCCAGCAGTTCCGGGACAGGGGCGGGAAATCAGCCCCAGCATTTT	CASSSGTGAGNQPQHF
TRBD1	TRBV11-3	-	TRBJ2-1	TGTGCCAGCAGTCATCCGGGACAGGGCAATAGTAATGAGCAGTTCTTC	CASSHPGQGNSNEQFF
TRBD2	TRBV5-4	-	TRBJ2-5	TGTGCCAGCAGCTCTGGGGGGGACTGGGAGACCCAGTACTTC	CASSSGGDWETQYF
-	TRBV2	-	TRBJ1-2	TGTGCCAGCAGTGGTTCCGCACACCCATATGGCTACACCTTC	CASSGSAHPYGYTF
-	TRBV28	-	TRBJ1-1	TGTGCCAGCAGTTTCCCAGAGGGCCGGGCTTTCTTT	CASSFPEGRAFF
-	TRBV3-1/TRBV3-2	few	TRBJ1-5	TGTGCCAGCAGCCAAGGACGGGGACTGGAGCCCCAGCATTTT	CASSQGRGLEPQHF
TRBD1	TRBV29-1	-	TRBJ1-4	TGCAGCGTGGGAGGACAGGGCCTAGCCTCTGAAAAACTGTTTTTT	CSVGGQGLASEKLFF